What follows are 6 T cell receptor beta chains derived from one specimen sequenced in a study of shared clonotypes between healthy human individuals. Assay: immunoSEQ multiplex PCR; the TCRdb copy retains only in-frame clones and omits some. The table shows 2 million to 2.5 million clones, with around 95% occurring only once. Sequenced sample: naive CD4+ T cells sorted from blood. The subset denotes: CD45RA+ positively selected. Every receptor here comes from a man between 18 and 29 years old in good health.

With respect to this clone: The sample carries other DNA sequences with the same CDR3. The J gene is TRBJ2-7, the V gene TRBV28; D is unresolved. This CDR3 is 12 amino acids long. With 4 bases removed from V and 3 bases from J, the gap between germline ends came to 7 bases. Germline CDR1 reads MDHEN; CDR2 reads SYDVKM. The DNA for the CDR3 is TGTGCCAGCAGTTCAGAAATCTACGAGCAGTACTTC. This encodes CASSSEIYEQYF.

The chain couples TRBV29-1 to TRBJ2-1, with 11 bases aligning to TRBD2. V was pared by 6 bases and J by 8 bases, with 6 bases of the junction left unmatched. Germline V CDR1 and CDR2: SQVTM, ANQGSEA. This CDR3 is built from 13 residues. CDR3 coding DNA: TGCAGCGTCCGACTAGCGGGACTCTATGAGCAGTTCTTC. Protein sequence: CSVRLAGLYEQFF.

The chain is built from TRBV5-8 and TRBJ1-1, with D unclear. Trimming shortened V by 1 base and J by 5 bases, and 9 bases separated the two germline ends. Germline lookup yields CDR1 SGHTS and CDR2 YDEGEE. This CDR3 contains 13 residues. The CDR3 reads CASSLQVATEAFF. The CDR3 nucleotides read TGTGCCAGCAGCTTGCAGGTGGCGACTGAAGCTTTCTTT.

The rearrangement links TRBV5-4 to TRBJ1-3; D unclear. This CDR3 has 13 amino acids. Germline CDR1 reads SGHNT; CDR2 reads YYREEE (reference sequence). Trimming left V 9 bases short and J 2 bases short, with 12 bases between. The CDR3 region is CATKEGTGNTIYF. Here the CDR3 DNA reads TGTGCCACCAAGGAGGGAACTGGAAACACCATATATTTT.

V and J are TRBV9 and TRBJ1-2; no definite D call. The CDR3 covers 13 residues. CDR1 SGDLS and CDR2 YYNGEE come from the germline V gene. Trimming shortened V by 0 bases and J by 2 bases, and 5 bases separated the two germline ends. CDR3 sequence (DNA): TGTGCCAGCAGCGTAGACTGGAACTATGGCTACACCTTC. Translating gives CASSVDWNYGYTF.

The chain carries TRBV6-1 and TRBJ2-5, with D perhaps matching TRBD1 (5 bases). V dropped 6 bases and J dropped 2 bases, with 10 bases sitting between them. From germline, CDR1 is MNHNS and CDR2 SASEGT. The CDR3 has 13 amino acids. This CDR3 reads CASSPTVQETQYF. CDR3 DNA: TGTGCCAGCAGCCCGACAGTTCAAGAGACCCAGTACTTC.